The 28 T cell receptor beta chains below all came from one sample that was sequenced in a study of cytomegalovirus exposure and HLA in healthy donors. Sequenced by immunoSEQ multiplex PCR; TCRdb stores in-frame clones only, minus some. In the table there are about 300,000 clones, around 89% of which are singletons. The specimen sequenced was PBMCs. These receptor sequences come from a woman aged 18-35 years in good health and CMV-seronegative.

The J gene is TRBJ2-7, the V gene TRBV18; TRBD2 aligns across 9 bases. The germline V gene encodes CDR1 KGHSH and CDR2 LQKENI. J lost 3 bases, V lost 0 bases, and 0 bases had no gene match. The CDR3 runs 14 residues. CDR3 in DNA: TGTGCCAGCTCACCACCGACTAGCGGCTACGAGCAGTACTTC. Residues: CASSPPTSGYEQYF.

Notes on this clone: Mismatch with germline at one junction end may stem from a read error. The V and J genes are TRBV2 and TRBJ2-7, with TRBD1 identical over 7 bases. This CDR3 is built from 12 residues. CDR1 and CDR2 (germline): SNHLY, FYNNEI. The CDR3 here is CASKDGTAFFDF. The CDR3 nucleotides read TGTGCCAGCAAGGACGGGACAGCTTTTTTTGACTTC.

In nucleotides, the CDR3 is TGTGCCAGCAGCCCTGACTCGGTCACCGGGGAGCTGTTTTTT. Translated, it gives CASSPDSVTGELFF. This chain joins TRBV5-4 and TRBJ2-2; D remains ambiguous. The CDR3 is 14 residues long. V was trimmed by 4 bases and J by 4 bases, leaving 11 bases between them. Germline V CDR1 and CDR2: SGHNT, YYREEE (reference sequence).

The chain is built from TRBV10-3 and TRBJ2-5; 9 bases line up with TRBD1. Germline-derived CDR1 and CDR2 are ENHRY and SYGVKD. The CDR3 has 15 amino acids. Losses at the gene ends were 6 bases for V and 5 bases for J; bases not matched to a gene: 10. CDR3 loop: CAISGSLDRGETQYF. The CDR3 bases are TGTGCCATCAGCGGATCTCTAGACAGGGGGGAGACCCAGTACTTC.

The J gene is TRBJ2-7, the V gene TRBV29-1, with TRBD2 matching 10 bases. V gave up 7 bases and J gave up 3 bases; unmatched junction bases: 0. CDR1 and CDR2 from the germline V gene are SQVTM and ANQGSEA. CDR3 length: 11 residues. This CDR3 is CSGLAGYEQYF. For the CDR3, the DNA is TGCAGCGGACTAGCGGGCTACGAGCAGTACTTC.

The rearrangement links TRBV29-1 to TRBJ1-2, with D hard to call. The germline CDR1 and CDR2 sequences are SQVTM and ANQGSEA. V lost 4 bases, J lost 7 bases, and 19 bases lay in between. The CDR3 is 14 residues long. The CDR3 DNA follows: TGCAGCGTTGTGGGCGCAGACGGGGTCATTGGCTACACCTTC. Its translation is CSVVGADGVIGYTF.

This sequence joins TRBV28 and TRBJ1-6; D is perhaps TRBD1 (6 bases). Between the trimmed V and J ends, which lost 7 bases and 7 bases, there was a span of 11 bases. Germline V lookup: CDR1 MDHEN, CDR2 SYDVKM. The CDR3 length is 13 residues. The CDR3 reads CASMQGPNSPLHF. CDR3 nucleotides: TGTGCCAGCATGCAGGGGCCGAATTCACCCCTCCACTTT.

This sequence joins TRBV7-3 and TRBJ2-2, with 8 bases that match TRBD2. V was clipped by 2 bases and J by 4 bases; unmatched bases: 0. This CDR3 is built from 14 residues. Germline CDR1 is SGHTA and CDR2 is FQGTGA. The DNA of the CDR3 is TGTGCCAGCAGCTTAGGGACTAGCACCGGGGAGCTGTTTTTT. It translates to CASSLGTSTGELFF.

This chain uses TRBV7-6 with TRBJ2-7; the match to TRBD1 covers 8 bases. The CDR3 consists of 15 residues. Germline CDR1 reads SGHVS; CDR2 reads FNYEAQ. Trimming cost V 1 base and J 4 bases; bases outside gene matches: 6. Here the CDR3 reads CASSLDGTGSYEQYF. The CDR3 nucleotides are TGTGCCAGCAGCTTAGACGGGACAGGATCTTACGAGCAGTACTTC.

The J gene is TRBJ1-2, the V gene TRBV5-6, with D unresolved. Germline CDR1 reads SGHDT; CDR2 reads YYEEEE. The CDR3 sequence is 14 residues long. V lost 2 bases and J 4 bases, leaving 12 bases between the germline ends. As DNA, the CDR3 is TGTGCCAGCAGCTTCGGGGAAGGGAGCTATGGCTACACCTTC. Translating gives CASSFGEGSYGYTF.

The gene calls are TRBV7-2 and TRBJ2-3; 11 bases align to TRBD2. In germline, CDR1 is SGHTA, CDR2 FQGNSA. This CDR3 spans 17 amino acids. V lost 0 bases to trimming and J lost 0 bases; unmatched junction nucleotides: 2. The CDR3 DNA is TGTGCCAGCAGCTTAGCGTTAGCGGGAGGGAGCACAGATACGCAGTATTTT. Its protein is CASSLALAGGSTDTQYF.

This chain joins TRBV27 and TRBJ1-1, with 8 bases aligning to TRBD1. The CDR3 sequence is 14 residues long. Germline values: CDR1 MNHEY, CDR2 SMNVEV (reference sequence). Trimming removed 5 bases from V and 5 bases from J; junction bases left unmatched: 7. The CDR3 here is CASSRRTGRTEAFF. The CDR3 DNA reads as TGTGCCAGCAGTCGAAGGACAGGGCGAACTGAAGCTTTCTTT.

The chain links TRBV29-1 to TRBJ1-1, with D possibly TRBD1 on 6 matching bases. CDR1 SQVTM and CDR2 ANQGSEA come from the germline V gene. The V and J ends lost 6 bases and 3 bases respectively, with 14 bases between them. The CDR3 extends over 13 amino acids. Here the CDR3 reads CSVPTGSDTEAFF. The CDR3 DNA reads as TGCAGCGTCCCAACAGGGAGTGACACTGAAGCTTTCTTT.

V usage is TRBV7-8 and J usage is TRBJ2-2; D possibly corresponds to TRBD2 (5 bases). The CDR3 has 15 residues. Germline assignment: CDR1 SGHVS and CDR2 FQNEAQ. V was trimmed by 8 bases and J by 4 bases, leaving 17 bases between them. The CDR3 reads CASEGGLAVTGELFF. The CDR3, as DNA: TGTGCCAGCGAGGGCGGGCTAGCAGTCACCGGGGAGCTGTTTTTT.

V and J are TRBV29-1 and TRBJ1-1; TRBD1 matches 7 bases. This CDR3 region has 13 residues. CDR1 and CDR2 from the germline V gene are SQVTM and ANQGSEA. Trimming removed 5 bases from V and 1 base from J; junction bases left unmatched: 4. The CDR3 DNA sequence: TGCAGCGTTCGGTACAGGGGGAACACTGAAGCTTTCTTT. It yields the protein CSVRYRGNTEAFF.

The V and J genes are TRBV7-3 and TRBJ2-2; D is possibly TRBD1 (6 bases). The CDR3 has 15 amino acids. CDR1 is SGHTA and CDR2 is FQGTGA in the germline V gene. Trimming stripped 7 bases from V and 1 base from J, with 13 bases between. The CDR3 coding sequence is TGTGCCAGCAAGAGGGGGACGGGGAACACCGGGGAGCTGTTTTTT. It yields the protein CASKRGTGNTGELFF.

The chain has TRBV27 and TRBJ2-1; D perhaps matches TRBD2 (5 bases). CDR3 size: 13 residues. CDR1 is MNHEY and CDR2 is SMNVEV in the germline V gene (reference sequence). V lost 2 bases to trimming and J lost 6 bases, with 8 bases between them. CDR3 residues: CASSLPTSNEQFF. CDR3 in DNA: TGTGCCAGCAGTTTACCAACTAGCAATGAGCAGTTCTTC.

The chain employs TRBV18 and TRBJ2-1; D is uncertain. V gave up 1 base and J gave up 9 bases, with 13 bases separating them. CDR3 size: 14 residues. Germline CDR1 KGHSH, CDR2 LQKENI. CDR3 sequence reads: CASSPLGTLGEQFF. Written as DNA, the CDR3 is TGTGCCAGCTCACCACTTGGAACCCTAGGTGAGCAGTTCTTC.

The chain combines TRBV4-3 with TRBJ1-3; D remains unclear. The V and J ends lost 2 bases and 0 bases respectively, with 14 bases between them. The CDR3 runs 17 residues. Germline loops: CDR1 LGHNA, CDR2 YSLEER. In DNA, the CDR3 is TGCGCCAGCAGCCAAACAATTATCCGGAGCTCTGGAAACACCATATATTTT. Protein: CASSQTIIRSSGNTIYF.

The rearrangement uses TRBV29-1 and TRBJ2-5, with D tentatively TRBD1 (5 bases). This CDR3 spans 15 amino acids. CDR1 and CDR2 (germline): SQVTM, ANQGSEA. V was pared by 0 bases and J by 2 bases, with 13 bases between. CDR3 in amino acids: CSVEDLQGEQETQYF. In nucleotides, the CDR3 is TGCAGCGTTGAAGATCTTCAAGGGGAACAAGAGACCCAGTACTTC.

V gene TRBV27 combines with J gene TRBJ2-1, with 11 bases matching TRBD2. The CDR3 covers 20 residues. Per germline, CDR1 MNHEY and CDR2 SMNVEV (reference sequence). After removal of 1 base from V and 6 bases from J, the junction contained 17 bases not matched to a gene. The CDR3 spells CASSLFLILAGEVRSNEQFF. CDR3 in DNA: TGTGCCAGCAGTTTATTCCTTATACTAGCGGGAGAAGTAAGATCCAATGAGCAGTTCTTC.

This rearrangement joins TRBV11-2 to TRBJ2-7, with 7 positions matching TRBD2. Unmatched junction bases numbered 5, after V lost 4 bases and J lost 2 bases. The CDR3 contains 14 residues. Germline V gives CDR1 SGHAT, CDR2 FQNNGV. CDR3: CASSSGGGTYEQYF. The CDR3 DNA follows: TGTGCCAGCAGCTCGGGGGGAGGGACCTACGAGCAGTACTTC.

The V call is TRBV11-3, the J call TRBJ2-2; 7 bases align to TRBD2. Germline values: CDR1 SGHNT, CDR2 YENEEA. The ends lost 5 bases at V and 6 bases at J; junction bases unmatched: 6. The CDR3 contains 14 residues. CDR3 coding DNA: TGTGCCAGCAGCCCCGGACTAGACGCCGGGGAGCTGTTTTTT. Its translation is CASSPGLDAGELFF.

Here the CDR3 DNA reads TGCGCCAGCAGCCACTGGAGGGAAGGGAATGAAGCTTTCTTT. This gives the protein CASSHWREGNEAFF. The chain links TRBV4-1 to TRBJ1-1, with D unclear. Germline-derived CDR1 and CDR2 are MGHRA and YSYEKL. Deletions cut 3 bases from V and 7 bases from J, with 15 bases between. The CDR3 is 14 residues long.

The rearrangement joins TRBV29-1 to TRBJ1-2; TRBD1 matches 8 bases. V trimming: 3 bases; J trimming: 2 bases; junction bases outside the gene matches: 5. The CDR3 runs to 14 residues. Germline V gives CDR1 SQVTM, CDR2 ANQGSEA. CDR3 DNA sequence: TGCAGCGTTGACTCTACAGGGGGAAACTATGGCTACACCTTC. Encoded protein: CSVDSTGGNYGYTF.

This chain links TRBV10-3 with TRBJ2-6; a weak D match, TRBD2 (6 bases). V was cut by 2 bases and J by 1 base, with 9 bases left in between. Germline CDR1 ENHRY, CDR2 SYGVKD. The CDR3 sequence is 16 residues long. In DNA form, the CDR3 reads TGTGCCATCAGTGAGGGAGGGCCATCTGGGGCCAACGTCCTGACTTTC. It encodes CAISEGGPSGANVLTF.

This rearrangement joins TRBV9 to TRBJ2-2, with TRBD1 identical over 7 bases. V dropped 4 bases and J dropped 1; count of bases not matched to a gene: 10. Germline V gene sequence: CDR1 SGDLS, CDR2 YYNGEE. CDR3 length: 17 amino acids. For the CDR3, the DNA is TGTGCCAGCAGCTATTTTTGGACAGGAGTGAACACCGGGGAGCTGTTTTTT. Protein: CASSYFWTGVNTGELFF.

The chain employs TRBV28 and TRBJ2-5; 10 bases line up with TRBD1. This CDR3 is 16 amino acids long. Germline CDR1 MDHEN, CDR2 SYDVKM. V lost 2 bases and J lost 5; bases outside the gene matches: 8. The CDR3 DNA reads TGTGCCAGCAGTTTAATGGGGACAGGGGATGGGGAGACCCAGTACTTC. The encoded protein is CASSLMGTGDGETQYF.